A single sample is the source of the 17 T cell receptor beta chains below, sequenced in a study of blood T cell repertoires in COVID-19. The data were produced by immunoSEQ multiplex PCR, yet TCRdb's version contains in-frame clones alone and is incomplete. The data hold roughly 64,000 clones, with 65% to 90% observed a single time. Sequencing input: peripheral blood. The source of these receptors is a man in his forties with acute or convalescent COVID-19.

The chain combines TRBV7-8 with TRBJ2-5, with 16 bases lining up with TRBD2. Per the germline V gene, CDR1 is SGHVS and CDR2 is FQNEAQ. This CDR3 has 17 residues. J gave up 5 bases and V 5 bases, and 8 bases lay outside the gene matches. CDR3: CASSLGLAGGMRETQYF. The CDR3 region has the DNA TGTGCCAGCAGCCTGGGACTAGCGGGGGGGATGAGGGAGACCCAGTACTTC.

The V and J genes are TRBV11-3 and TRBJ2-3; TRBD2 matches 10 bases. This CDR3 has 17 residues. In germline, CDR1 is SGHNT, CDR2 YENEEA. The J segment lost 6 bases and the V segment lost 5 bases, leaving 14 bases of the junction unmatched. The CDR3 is CASSPIAGGFFRDTQYF. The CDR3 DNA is TGTGCCAGCAGCCCCATAGCGGGGGGTTTTTTTAGGGATACGCAGTATTTT.

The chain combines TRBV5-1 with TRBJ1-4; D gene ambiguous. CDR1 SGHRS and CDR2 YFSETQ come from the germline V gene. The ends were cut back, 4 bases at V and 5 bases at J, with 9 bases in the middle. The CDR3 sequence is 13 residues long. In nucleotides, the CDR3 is TGCGCCAGCAGCCCGACACGGAATGAAAAACTGTTTTTT. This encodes CASSPTRNEKLFF. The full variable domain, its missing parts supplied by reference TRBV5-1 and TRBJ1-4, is KAGVTQTPRYLIKTRGQQVTLSCSPISGHRSVSWYQQTPGQGLQFLFEYFSETQRNKGNFPGRFSGRQFSNSRSEMNVSTLELGDSALYLCASSPTRNEKLFFGSGTQLSVL.

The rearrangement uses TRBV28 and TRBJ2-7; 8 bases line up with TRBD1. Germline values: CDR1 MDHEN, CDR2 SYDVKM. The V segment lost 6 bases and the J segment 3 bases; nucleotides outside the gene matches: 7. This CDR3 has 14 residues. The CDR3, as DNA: TGTGCCAGCAGGGGCGGGACAGGCCTCTACGAGCAGTACTTC. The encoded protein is CASRGGTGLYEQYF.

The CDR3 loop reads CACRPRDRWLGTEAFF. Here the CDR3 DNA reads TGTGCCTGCCGCCCCCGGGACAGGTGGTTGGGTACTGAAGCTTTCTTT. The chain couples TRBV30 to TRBJ1-1, with TRBD1 matching 8 bases. The CDR3 is 16 residues long. The J segment lost 5 bases and the V segment lost 6 bases, leaving 17 bases of the junction unmatched. Germline V gene lookup returns CDR1 GTSNPN and CDR2 SVGIG (reference sequence).

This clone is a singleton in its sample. This CDR3 reads CASSSPSGRNEQFF. CDR3 DNA: TGTGCCAGCAGTTCCCCATCTGGCAGAAATGAGCAGTTCTTC. This sequence joins TRBV6-2 or TRBV6-3 and TRBJ2-1; no definite D call. Germline values: CDR1 MNHEY, CDR2 SVGEGT. The ends were cut back, 4 bases at V and 7 bases at J, with 14 bases in the middle. This CDR3 has 14 amino acids.

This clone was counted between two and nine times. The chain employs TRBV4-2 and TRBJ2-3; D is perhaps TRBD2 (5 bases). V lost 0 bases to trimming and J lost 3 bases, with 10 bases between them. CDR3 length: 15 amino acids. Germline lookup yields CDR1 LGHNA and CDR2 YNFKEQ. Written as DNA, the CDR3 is TGTGCCAGCAGCCAAGATAGGAGGTTAACAGATACGCAGTATTTT. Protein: CASSQDRRLTDTQYF.

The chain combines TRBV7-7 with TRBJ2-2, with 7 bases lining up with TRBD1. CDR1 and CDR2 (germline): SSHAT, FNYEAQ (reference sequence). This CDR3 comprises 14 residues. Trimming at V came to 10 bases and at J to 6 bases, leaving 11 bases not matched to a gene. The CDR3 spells CAIPRQGKAGELFF. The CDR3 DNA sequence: TGTGCCATCCCTCGACAGGGAAAAGCCGGGGAGCTGTTTTTT.

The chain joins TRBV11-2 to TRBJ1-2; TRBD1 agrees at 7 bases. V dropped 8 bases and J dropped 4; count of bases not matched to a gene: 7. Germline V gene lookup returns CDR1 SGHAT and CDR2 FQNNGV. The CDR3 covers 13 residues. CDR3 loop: CASGRNRGYGYTF. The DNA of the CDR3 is TGTGCCAGCGGAAGAAACAGGGGCTATGGCTACACCTTC.

The DNA for the CDR3 is TGTGCCAGCAGCCTTGGAGTTGTAGATGAAAAACTGTTTTTT. It codes for CASSLGVVDEKLFF. The chain links TRBV2 to TRBJ1-4; D is ambiguous. This CDR3 has 14 residues. The germline V gene has CDR1 SNHLY and CDR2 FYNNEI. Trimming left V 6 bases short and J 6 bases short, with 14 bases between.

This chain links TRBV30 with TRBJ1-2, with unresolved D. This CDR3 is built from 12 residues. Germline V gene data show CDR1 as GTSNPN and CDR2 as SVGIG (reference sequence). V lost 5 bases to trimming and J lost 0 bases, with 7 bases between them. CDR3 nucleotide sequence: TGTGCCTGGGGTCTTTCTAACTATGGCTACACCTTC. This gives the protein CAWGLSNYGYTF. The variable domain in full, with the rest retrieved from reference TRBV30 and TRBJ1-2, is SQTIHQWPATLVQPVGSPLSLECTVEGTSNPNLYWYRQAAGRGLQLLFYSVGIGQISSEVPQNLSASRPQDRQFILSSKKLLLSDSGFYLCAWGLSNYGYTFGSGTRLTVV.

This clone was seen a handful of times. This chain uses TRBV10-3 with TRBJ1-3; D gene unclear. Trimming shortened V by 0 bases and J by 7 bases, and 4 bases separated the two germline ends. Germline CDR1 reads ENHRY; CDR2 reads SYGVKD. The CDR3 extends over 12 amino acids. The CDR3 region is CAISESRNTIYF. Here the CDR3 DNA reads TGTGCCATCAGTGAGTCGCGGAACACCATATATTTT.

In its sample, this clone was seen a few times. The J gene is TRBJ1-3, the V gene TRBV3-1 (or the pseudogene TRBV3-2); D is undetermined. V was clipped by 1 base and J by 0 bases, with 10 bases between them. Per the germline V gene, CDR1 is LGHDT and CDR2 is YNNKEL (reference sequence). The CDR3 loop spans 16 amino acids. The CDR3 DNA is TGTGCCAGCAGCCAAGCTCTCGGGGACTCTGGAAACACCATATATTTT. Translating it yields CASSQALGDSGNTIYF.

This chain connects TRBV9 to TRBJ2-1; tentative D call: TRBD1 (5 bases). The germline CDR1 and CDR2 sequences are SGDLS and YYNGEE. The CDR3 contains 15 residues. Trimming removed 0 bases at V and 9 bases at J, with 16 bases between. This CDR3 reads CASSVVRQGIGEQFF. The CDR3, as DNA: TGTGCCAGCAGCGTAGTCCGCCAGGGCATTGGTGAGCAGTTCTTC.

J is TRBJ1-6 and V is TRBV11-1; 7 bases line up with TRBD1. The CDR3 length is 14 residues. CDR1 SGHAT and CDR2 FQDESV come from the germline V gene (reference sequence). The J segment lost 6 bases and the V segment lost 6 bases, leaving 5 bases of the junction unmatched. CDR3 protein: CASRPRQGNSPLHF. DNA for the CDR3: TGTGCCAGCAGACCCCGACAGGGTAATTCACCCCTCCACTTT.

CDR3 bases: TGTGCCAGCAGTCCGACTATTAAACAAGAGACCCAGTACTTC. The encoded protein is CASSPTIKQETQYF. The chain is built from TRBV6-5 and TRBJ2-5; D may be TRBD2 (5 bases). Per the germline V gene, CDR1 is MNHEY and CDR2 is SVGAGI. The CDR3 has 14 amino acids. V gave up 5 bases and J gave up 2 bases, with 12 bases separating them.

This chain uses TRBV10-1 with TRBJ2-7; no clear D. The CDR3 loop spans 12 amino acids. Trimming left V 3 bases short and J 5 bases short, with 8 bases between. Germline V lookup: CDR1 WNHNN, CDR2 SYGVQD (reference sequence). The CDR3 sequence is CASSDRAHEQYF. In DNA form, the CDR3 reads TGCGCCAGCAGTGACCGCGCCCACGAGCAGTACTTC.